The T cell receptor beta chain under discussion was sequenced for a study of blood T cells in healthy people across ages. Primers used in a second PCR of about 7 to 12 cycles were a sample-barcoded 5' primer and a J-beta primer mix. TCRdb called the 5' RACE reads again in MiXCR, with one record for every CDR3 protein. Of fewer than 2 million distinct CDR3 sequences listed, about 39% were seen once; the top ten hold about 21%. Germline trimming cut 8 bases from V and 4 bases from J; bases unmatched to any gene: 8. CDR1 is ENHRY and CDR2 is SYGVKD in the germline V gene. The CDR3 extends over 14 amino acids.

This receptor was obtained from a human donor in good health. Material: blood. The chain joins TRBV10-3 to TRBJ2-1; TRBD2 aligns across 7 bases. Here the CDR3 reads CAIASGGSYNEQFF. CDR3 bases: TGTGCCATCGCATCGGGGGGATCGTACAATGAGCAGTTCTTC.